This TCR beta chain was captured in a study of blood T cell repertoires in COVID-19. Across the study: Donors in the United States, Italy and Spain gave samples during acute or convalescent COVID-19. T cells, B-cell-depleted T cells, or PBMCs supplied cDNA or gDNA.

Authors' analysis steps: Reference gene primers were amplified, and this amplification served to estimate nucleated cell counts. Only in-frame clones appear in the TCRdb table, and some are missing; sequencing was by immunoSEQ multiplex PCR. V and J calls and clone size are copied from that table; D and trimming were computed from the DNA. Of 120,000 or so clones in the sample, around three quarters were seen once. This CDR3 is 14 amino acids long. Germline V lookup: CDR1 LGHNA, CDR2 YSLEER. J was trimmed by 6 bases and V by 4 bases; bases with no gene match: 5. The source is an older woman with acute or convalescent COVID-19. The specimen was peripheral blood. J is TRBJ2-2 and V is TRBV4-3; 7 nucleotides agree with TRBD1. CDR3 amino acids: CASSREGGAGELFF. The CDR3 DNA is TGCGCCAGCAGCCGGGAAGGGGGCGCCGGGGAGCTGTTTTTT.